The clone carrying this TCR beta chain has just one count. The antigen is unknown. V was shortened by 1 base and J by 6 bases, with 7 bases between the two germline ends. Germline V gene lookup returns CDR1 DFQATT and CDR2 SNEGSKA (reference sequence). The CDR3 has 11 residues. With sequencing, the targeted depth ranged from 1 in 200,000 to 1 in 1 million T cells. Clones were read by immunoSEQ multiplex PCR, and TCRdb kept only the in-frame ones, dropping some. There are approximately 15,000 clones in the sample; approximately 81% occur only once, and more than 15% lies in the top ten. This entry belongs to a study of cytotoxic CD8 clonotypes in ibrutinib-treated CLL. Study details: Overall, approximately 25 responses were partial and 2 complete; following median roughly six years, roughly 15 patients stayed remitted and about twelve progressed.

Study findings and constraints: Public clonotypes were rare and shrank or held steady on treatment.

The receptor's source is a human donor with chronic lymphocytic leukemia. The chain couples TRBV20-1 to TRBJ2-7, with D unresolved. The sample consisted of PBMCs, taken before ibrutinib treatment. The CDR3 bases are TGCAGTGCTAGAGGTCTATCCGAGCAGTACTTC. Translated: CSARGLSEQYF.